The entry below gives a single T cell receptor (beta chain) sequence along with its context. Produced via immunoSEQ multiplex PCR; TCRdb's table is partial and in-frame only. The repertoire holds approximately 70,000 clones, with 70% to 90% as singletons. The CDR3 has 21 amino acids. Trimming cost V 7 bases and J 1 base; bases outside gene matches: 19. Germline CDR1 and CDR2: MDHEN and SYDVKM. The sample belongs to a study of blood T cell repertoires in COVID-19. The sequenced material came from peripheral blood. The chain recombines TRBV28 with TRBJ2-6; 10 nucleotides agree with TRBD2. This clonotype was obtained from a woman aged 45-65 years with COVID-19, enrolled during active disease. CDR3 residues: CASIPVRRASGRLSGANVLTF. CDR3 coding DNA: TGTGCCAGCATTCCCGTCCGGAGGGCTAGCGGGAGACTTTCTGGGGCCAACGTCCTGACTTTC. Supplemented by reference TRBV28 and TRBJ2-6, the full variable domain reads DVKVTQSSRYLVKRTGEKVFLECVQDMDHENMFWYRQDPGLGLRLIYFSYDVKMKEKGDIPEGYSVSREKKERFSLILESASTNQTSMYLCASIPVRRASGRLSGANVLTFGAGSRLTVL.